These 5 T cell receptor beta chains were sequenced from one sample in a study of blood T cell repertoires in COVID-19. Libraries were prepared by immunoSEQ multiplex PCR; TCRdb keeps only in-frame clonotypes and omits some of them. Here the sample spans roughly 500,000 clones, approximately 85% being singletons. The sequencing input was peripheral blood. These receptors all stem from a human donor in a cohort sampled during active COVID-19.

Notes on this clone: At the DNA level, this CDR3 is encoded by other sequences in the same sample as well. This CDR3 reads CASRPSGSSYEQYF. DNA for the CDR3: TGTGCCAGCAGGCCCAGCGGGAGCTCCTACGAGCAGTACTTC. The chain couples TRBV7-9 to TRBJ2-7; 8 nucleotides match TRBD2. Unmatched junction bases numbered 4, after V lost 6 bases and J lost 0 bases. This CDR3 has 14 amino acids. Germline V gives CDR1 SEHNR, CDR2 FQNEAQ (reference sequence).

The CDR3: CASSLAGETQYF. CDR3 bases: TGTGCCAGCAGCTTAGCGGGAGAGACCCAGTACTTC. The chain is built from TRBV11-2 and TRBJ2-5; D unresolved. The V gene lost 1 base and the J gene lost 4 bases, with 4 bases spanning the gap. Germline V gene sequence: CDR1 SGHAT, CDR2 FQNNGV. This CDR3 has 12 residues.

The genes are TRBV2 and TRBJ1-5, with D tentatively TRBD1 (5 bases). Germline-derived CDR1 and CDR2 are SNHLY and FYNNEI. This CDR3 spans 15 amino acids. V was pared by 8 bases and J by 3 bases, with 17 bases between. In nucleotides, the CDR3 is TGTGCCAGCGGTTGGGGGGGAATAAACAATCAGCCCCAGCATTTT. Its protein is CASGWGGINNQPQHF.

The V and J genes are TRBV5-1 and TRBJ2-7, with D possibly TRBD2 on 6 matching bases. The CDR3 spans 14 residues. With 2 bases removed from V and 3 bases from J, the gap between germline ends came to 12 bases. Germline assignment: CDR1 SGHRS and CDR2 YFSETQ. The CDR3 DNA is TGCGCCAGCAGCTTTCAGGTGGGGGGCTACGAGCAGTACTTC. Translation: CASSFQVGGYEQYF.

The V gene is TRBV19, the J gene TRBJ1-1; 7 bases fit TRBD1. Germline-derived CDR1 and CDR2 are LNHDA and SQIVND (reference sequence). CDR3 length: 19 residues. V dropped 9 bases and J dropped 1; count of bases not matched to a gene: 23. In DNA form, the CDR3 reads TGTGCCAGAAACCAACGACAGGGCGACGGTGAAAGTGAGAACACTGAAGCTTTCTTT. Protein product: CARNQRQGDGESENTEAFF.